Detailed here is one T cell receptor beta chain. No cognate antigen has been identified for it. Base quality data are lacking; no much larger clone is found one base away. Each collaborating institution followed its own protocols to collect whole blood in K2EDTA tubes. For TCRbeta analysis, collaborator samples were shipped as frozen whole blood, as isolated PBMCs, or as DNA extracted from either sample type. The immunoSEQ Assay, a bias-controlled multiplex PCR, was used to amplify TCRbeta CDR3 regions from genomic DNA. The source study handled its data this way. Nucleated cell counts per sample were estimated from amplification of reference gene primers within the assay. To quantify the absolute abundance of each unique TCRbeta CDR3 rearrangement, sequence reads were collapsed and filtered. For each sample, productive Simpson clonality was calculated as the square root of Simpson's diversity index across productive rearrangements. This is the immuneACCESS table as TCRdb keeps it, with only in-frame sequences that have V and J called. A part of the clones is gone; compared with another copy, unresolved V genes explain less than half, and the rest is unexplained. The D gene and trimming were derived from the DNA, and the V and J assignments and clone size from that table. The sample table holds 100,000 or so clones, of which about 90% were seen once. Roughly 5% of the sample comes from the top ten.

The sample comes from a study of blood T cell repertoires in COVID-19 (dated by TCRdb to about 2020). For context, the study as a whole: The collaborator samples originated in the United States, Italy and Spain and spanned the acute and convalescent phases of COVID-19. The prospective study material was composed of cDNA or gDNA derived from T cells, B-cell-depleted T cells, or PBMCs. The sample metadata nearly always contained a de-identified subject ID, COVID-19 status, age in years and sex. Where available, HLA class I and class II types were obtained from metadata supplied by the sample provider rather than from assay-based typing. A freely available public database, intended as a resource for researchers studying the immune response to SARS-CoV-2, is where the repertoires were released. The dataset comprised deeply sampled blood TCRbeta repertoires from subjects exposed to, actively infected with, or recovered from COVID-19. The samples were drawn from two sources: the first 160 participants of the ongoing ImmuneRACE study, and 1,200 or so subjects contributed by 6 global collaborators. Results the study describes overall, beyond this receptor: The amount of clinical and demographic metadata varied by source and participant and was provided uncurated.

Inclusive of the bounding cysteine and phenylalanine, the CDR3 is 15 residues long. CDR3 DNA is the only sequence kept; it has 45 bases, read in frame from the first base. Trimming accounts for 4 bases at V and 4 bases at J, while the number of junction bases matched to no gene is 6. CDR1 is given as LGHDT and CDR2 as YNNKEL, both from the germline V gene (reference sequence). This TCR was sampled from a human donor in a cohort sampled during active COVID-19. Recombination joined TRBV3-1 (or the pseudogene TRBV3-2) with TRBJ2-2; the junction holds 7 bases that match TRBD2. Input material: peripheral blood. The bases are TGTGCCAGCAGCCTCCCGGGGAGGGGCACCGGGGAGCTGTTTTTT. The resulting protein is CASSLPGRGTGELFF.